This TCR beta chain was profiled in a study of regulatory T cells in long-lasting Graves disease. Study background: Graves' patients, diagnosed recently, had received antithyroid drugs under 3 months.

The time point here: newly diagnosed GD, antithyroid drugs for less than 3 months. PBMC-extracted RNA yielded the TCR library. Peripheral blood, approximately 9.6 milliliters of it, was drawn into EDTA tubes. To make TCR beta libraries, researchers used iRepertoire HTBI primers and Arm-PCR of CDR3 regions. Via MiXCR, TCRdb re-called the multiplex PCR reads, giving one row per CDR3 protein. The sample carries around 420,000 distinct CDR3 sequences, around 16% recorded once. CDR3 size: 15 residues. The germline CDR1 and CDR2 sequences are SGHRS and YFSETQ. This clonotype was counted ten times or more. Its antigen remains unknown. Germline and junction disagree at one end, which may indicate a read error. Study observations and caveats: Those with persistent disease had in common more public clonotypes (about 3,000) than new patients (approximately 1,000). Blood alone, not thyroid tissue, was studied.

The specimen was peripheral blood mononuclear cells (PBMCs), collected at new diagnosis, from a patient treated with antithyroid drugs. The origin of this receptor is a female donor with Graves disease. This chain connects TRBV5-1 to TRBJ2-3; D is possibly TRBD2 (5 bases). DNA of the CDR3: TGTGCCAGCAGCCGGACTCCCTCGGGTACAGATACGCAGTATTTT. Protein sequence: CASSRTPSGTDTQYF.